This paragraph reports one T cell receptor beta chain. Germline V gives CDR1 SGDLS, CDR2 YYNGEE. The CDR3 spans 13 residues. The V end lost 0 bases, the J end lost 6 bases, and 7 bases lay between the germline ends. The data are from a study of control samples from healthy donors and cancer patients. Some clones are missing from TCRdb's copy, which holds only in-frame ones; the method was immunoSEQ multiplex PCR. The sample yields about 120,000 clones, more than 75% seen once. Source material: blood. This sequence joins TRBV9 and TRBJ2-1; D uncertain. This clonotype was sampled from a young man in good health. CDR3 loop: CASSVDNSNEQFF. DNA of the CDR3: TGTGCCAGCAGCGTAGACAATTCCAATGAGCAGTTCTTC.